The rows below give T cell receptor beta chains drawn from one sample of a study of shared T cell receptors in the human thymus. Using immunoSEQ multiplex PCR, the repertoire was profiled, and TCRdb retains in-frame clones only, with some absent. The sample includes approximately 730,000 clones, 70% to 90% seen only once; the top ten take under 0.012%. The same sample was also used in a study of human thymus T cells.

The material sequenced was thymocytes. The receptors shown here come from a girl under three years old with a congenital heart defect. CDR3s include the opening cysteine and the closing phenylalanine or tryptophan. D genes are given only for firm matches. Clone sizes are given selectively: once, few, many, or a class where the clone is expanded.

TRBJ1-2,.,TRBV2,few,CASASGTDMNYGYTF,TGTGCCAGCGCTTCAGGAACTGACATGAACTATGGCTACACCTTC
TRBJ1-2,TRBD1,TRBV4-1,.,CASSPAQGAGGYTF,TGCGCCAGCAGCCCAGCCCAGGGGGCAGGCGGCTACACCTTC
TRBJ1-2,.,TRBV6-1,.,CASSELSSYGYTF,TGTGCCAGCAGTGAATTATCCTCCTATGGCTACACCTTC
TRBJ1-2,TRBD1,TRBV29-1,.,CSVIHRTGHDGYTF,TGCAGCGTTATCCATAGGACAGGGCATGATGGCTACACCTTC
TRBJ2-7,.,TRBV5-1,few,CASTEEQGSFYEQYF,TGCGCCAGCACCGAGGAACAGGGTTCGTTCTACGAGCAGTACTTC
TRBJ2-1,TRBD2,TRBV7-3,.,CASSLGLAGVGEQFF,TGTGCCAGCAGCTTAGGGCTAGCGGGGGTAGGTGAGCAGTTCTTC
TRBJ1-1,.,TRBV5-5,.,CASSSRAQESEAFF,TGTGCCAGCAGCTCGCGGGCCCAGGAATCTGAAGCTTTCTTT
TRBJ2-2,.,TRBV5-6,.,CASSDAQAGAHNTGELFF,TGTGCCAGCAGTGATGCGCAGGCGGGGGCGCATAACACCGGGGAGCTGTTTTTT
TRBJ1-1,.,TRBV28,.,CASSYSGTMIGRTPLAFF,TGTGCCAGCAGTTATTCCGGGACTATGATAGGACGAACCCCGTTGGCTTTCTTT
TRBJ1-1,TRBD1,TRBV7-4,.,CASSDRTGWMNTEAFF,TGTGCCAGCAGCGATAGGACAGGATGGATGAACACTGAAGCTTTCTTT
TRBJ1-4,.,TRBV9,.,CASSVNPAGEKEKLFF,TGTGCCAGCAGCGTCAACCCGGCAGGGGAAAAGGAAAAACTGTTTTTT
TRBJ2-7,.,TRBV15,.,CATSRPKTGLASYYEQYF,TGTGCCACCAGCAGACCGAAGACCGGGTTGGCCTCCTACTACGAGCAGTACTTC
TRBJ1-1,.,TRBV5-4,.,CASSFYRVAPMNTEAFF,TGTGCCAGCAGCTTCTACAGGGTCGCCCCTATGAACACTGAAGCTTTCTTT
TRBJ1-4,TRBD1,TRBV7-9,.,CASNGTGGGSEKLFF,TGTGCCAGCAACGGGACAGGGGGCGGTAGTGAAAAACTGTTTTTT
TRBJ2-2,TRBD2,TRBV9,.,CASSPRTSGGSGELFF,TGTGCCAGCAGCCCCAGGACTAGCGGGGGGAGCGGGGAGCTGTTTTTT
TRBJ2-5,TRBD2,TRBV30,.,CAWSEGSGGVQETQYF,TGTGCCTGGAGTGAGGGGAGCGGGGGGGTCCAAGAGACCCAGTACTTC
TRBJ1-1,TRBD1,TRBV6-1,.,CASRGTGVEAFF,TGTGCCAGCAGGGGGACAGGGGTTGAAGCTTTCTTT
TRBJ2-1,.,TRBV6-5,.,CASSAGTNVGQFF,TGTGCCAGCAGTGCGGGGACGAACGTCGGGCAGTTCTTC
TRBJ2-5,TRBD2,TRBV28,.,CAALGGLAKPKQETQYF,TGTGCCGCCCTTGGGGGACTAGCTAAACCAAAACAAGAGACCCAGTACTTC
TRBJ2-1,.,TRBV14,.,CASSPRDSRQQFF,TGTGCCAGCAGTCCAAGGGACTCGCGGCAGCAGTTCTTC
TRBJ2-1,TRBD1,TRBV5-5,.,CASSTGTDNEQFF,TGTGCCAGCAGCACCGGGACAGACAATGAGCAGTTCTTC
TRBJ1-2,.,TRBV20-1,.,CSARVSYGYTF,TGCAGTGCTAGAGTCAGCTATGGCTACACCTTC
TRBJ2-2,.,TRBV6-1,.,CASSDWYRRTGELFF,TGTGCCAGCAGTGACTGGTACAGGCGGACCGGGGAGCTGTTTTTT
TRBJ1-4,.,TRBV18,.,CASSPPGAFGTNEKLFF,TGTGCCAGCTCACCACCGGGGGCGTTTGGGACTAATGAAAAACTGTTTTTT
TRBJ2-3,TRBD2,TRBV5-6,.,CASSSARDYSFPDTQYF,TGTGCCAGCAGCTCGGCCCGGGACTATAGTTTCCCAGATACGCAGTATTTT
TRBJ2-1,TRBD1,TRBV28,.,CASRLDRARNNEQFF,TGTGCCAGCAGGCTAGACAGGGCTCGGAACAATGAGCAGTTCTTC
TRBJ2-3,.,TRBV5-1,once,CASSRGPPGENTDTQYF,TGCGCCAGCAGTAGAGGTCCGCCTGGGGAGAACACAGATACGCAGTATTTT
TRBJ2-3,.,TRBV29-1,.,CSVVSRCTDTQYF,TGCAGCGTTGTTTCACGGTGCACAGATACGCAGTATTTT
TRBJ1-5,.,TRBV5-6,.,CASSFGGSNQPQHF,TGTGCCAGCAGCTTTGGAGGAAGCAATCAGCCCCAGCATTTT
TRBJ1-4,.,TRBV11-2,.,CASSLYRHDEKLFF,TGTGCCAGCAGCTTATACAGGCACGACGAAAAACTGTTTTTT
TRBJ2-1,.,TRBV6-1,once,CASSEGLRGPVYNEQFF,TGTGCCAGCAGTGAAGGGTTGCGGGGGCCAGTCTACAATGAGCAGTTCTTC
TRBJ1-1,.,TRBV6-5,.,CASSYLFRANTEAFF,TGTGCCAGCAGTTACCTTTTCAGGGCGAACACTGAAGCTTTCTTT
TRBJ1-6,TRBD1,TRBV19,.,CASRNTGGNSPLHF,TGTGCCAGTAGGAACACAGGGGGCAATTCACCCCTCCACTTT
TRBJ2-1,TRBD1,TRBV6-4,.,CASSDRRDSTYNEQFF,TGTGCCAGCAGTGACCGTAGGGACAGCACCTACAATGAGCAGTTCTTC
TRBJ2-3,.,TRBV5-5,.,CASSQDRPGDTQYF,TGTGCCAGCAGCCAAGATCGTCCAGGAGATACGCAGTATTTT
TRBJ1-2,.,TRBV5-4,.,CASQDSYGYTF,TGTGCCAGTCAGGACAGCTATGGCTACACCTTC
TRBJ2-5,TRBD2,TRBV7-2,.,CASSLVGASGGPGETQYF,TGTGCCAGCAGCTTAGTTGGGGCTAGCGGGGGGCCGGGAGAGACCCAGTACTTC
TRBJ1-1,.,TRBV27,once,CASSLAGNTEAFF,TGTGCCAGCAGTTTGGCAGGAAACACTGAAGCTTTCTTT
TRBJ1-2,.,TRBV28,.,CASSSSWAQENSYGYTF,TGTGCCAGCAGTTCTAGCTGGGCCCAAGAGAACTCTTATGGCTACACCTTC
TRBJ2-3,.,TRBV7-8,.,CASSSPSWGRGTDTQYF,TGTGCCAGCAGCTCTCCCTCGTGGGGGAGGGGGACAGATACGCAGTATTTT
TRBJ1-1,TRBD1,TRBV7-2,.,CASSDRGLNTEAFF,TGTGCCAGCAGCGACAGGGGGCTGAACACTGAAGCTTTCTTT
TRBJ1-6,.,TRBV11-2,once,CASSLRYNSPLHF,TGTGCCAGCAGCCTTCGCTATAATTCACCCCTCCACTTT
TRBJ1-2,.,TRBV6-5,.,CASSSNPGQSADGYTF,TGTGCCAGCAGTTCAAACCCGGGACAATCAGCAGATGGCTACACCTTC
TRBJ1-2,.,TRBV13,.,CASSLPAGAQGYTF,TGTGCCAGCAGCTTACCGGCAGGGGCTCAGGGCTACACCTTC
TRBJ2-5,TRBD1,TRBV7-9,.,CASSCGERGPRCQETQYF,TGTGCCAGCAGCTGTGGGGAGAGGGGGCCGAGGTGTCAAGAGACCCAGTACTTC
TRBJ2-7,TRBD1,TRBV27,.,CASSLDRDRGAYEQYF,TGTGCCAGCAGTTTAGACCGGGACAGGGGTGCCTACGAGCAGTACTTC
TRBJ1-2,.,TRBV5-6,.,CASSLAGPRPPYLYGYTF,TGTGCCAGCAGCTTGGCTGGGCCCCGACCCCCATATCTCTATGGCTACACCTTC
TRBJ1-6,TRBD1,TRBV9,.,CASSASSGTGPKNSPLHF,TGTGCCAGCAGCGCTTCCTCCGGGACAGGCCCCAAAAATTCACCCCTCCACTTT
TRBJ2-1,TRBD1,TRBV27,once,CASSDYQGQGPMFF,TGTGCCAGCAGTGATTACCAAGGACAGGGTCCCATGTTCTTC
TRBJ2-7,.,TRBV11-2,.,CASSPFGQPYEQYF,TGTGCCAGCAGCCCGTTCGGACAGCCCTACGAGCAGTACTTC
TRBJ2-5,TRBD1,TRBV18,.,CASSPTRDRVETQYF,TGTGCCAGCTCACCCACCCGGGACAGGGTGGAGACCCAGTACTTC
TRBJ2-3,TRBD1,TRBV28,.,CASIMRGRGTDTQYF,TGTGCCAGCATAATGAGGGGGCGGGGCACAGATACGCAGTATTTT
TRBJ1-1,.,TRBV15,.,CATSSGGGGPTLSANGNTEAFF,TGTGCCACCAGCAGCGGCGGGGGTGGACCGACTCTAAGTGCGAATGGGAACACTGAAGCTTTCTTT
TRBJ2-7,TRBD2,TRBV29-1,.,CSVYGGLAPYEQYF,TGCAGCGTTTACGGGGGACTAGCGCCCTACGAGCAGTACTTC
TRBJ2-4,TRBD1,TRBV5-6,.,CASSLRDRGVRTENIQYF,TGTGCCAGCAGCCTCCGGGACAGGGGCGTCCGGACCGAAAACATTCAGTACTTC
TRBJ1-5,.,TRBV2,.,CASSEEGGDQPQHF,TGTGCCAGCAGTGAAGAGGGAGGGGACCAGCCCCAGCATTTT
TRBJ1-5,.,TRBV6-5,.,CASSLTFWGLGQPQHF,TGTGCCAGCAGTTTAACCTTCTGGGGGCTAGGGCAGCCCCAGCATTTT
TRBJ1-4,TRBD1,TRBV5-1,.,CASSFGFGDRGNEKLFF,TGCGCCAGCAGCTTTGGTTTCGGGGACAGGGGTAATGAAAAACTGTTTTTT
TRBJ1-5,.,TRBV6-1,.,CASSDWTDFSNQPQHF,TGTGCCAGCAGTGACTGGACAGACTTTAGCAATCAGCCCCAGCATTTT